The clone carrying this T cell receptor (beta chain) was counted ten times or more. Its antigen is unidentified. In building TCR beta libraries, iRepertoire HTBI primers were used together with Arm-PCR of CDR3 regions. TCRdb reprocessed the multiplex PCR reads via MiXCR and lists one record per CDR3 protein. The sample holds 600,000 to 650,000 distinct CDR3 sequences, about 16% seen once. The sample originates from a study of regulatory T cells in long-lasting Graves disease. Study-wide points: Only peripheral blood was studied, not thyroid tissue.

The time point denotes: newly diagnosed GD, antithyroid drugs for less than 3 months. PBMCs were the source of the RNA used for TCR sequencing. V dropped 6 bases and J dropped 6; count of bases not matched to a gene: 16. Germline lookup yields CDR1 SQVTM and CDR2 ANQGSEA. This CDR3 has 15 amino acids. The same data also contributed to another study, on T cells in Graves' hyperthyroidism and ophthalmopathy.

The starting material was peripheral blood mononuclear cells (PBMCs), obtained at new diagnosis, from a patient treated with antithyroid drugs. The sequence came from a woman in her 30s with Graves disease. The V gene is TRBV29-1, the J gene TRBJ2-7; 8 bases fit TRBD1. For the CDR3, the DNA is TGCAGCGTGGGGCCCATGACAGGGGTGAAGGGCGAGCAGTACTTC. Translating gives CSVGPMTGVKGEQYF.